One sample yielded the 20 T cell receptor beta chains listed below, sequenced in a study of cytomegalovirus exposure and HLA in healthy donors. With 60 Vbeta and 13 Jbeta primers, the PCR was carried out. Profiling relied on immunoSEQ multiplex PCR, and the TCRdb table lists in-frame clones only, not all of them. Counted here are tens of thousands of clones, about a tenth occurring once; the ten biggest clones make up around 26%. Sequenced: PBMCs. The receptor source for this set is a man aged 55 to 70 in good health and CMV-seropositive.

This clone was found a few times. The chain carries TRBV19 and TRBJ2-5; TRBD2 matches at 15 bases. The germline V gene encodes CDR1 LNHDA and CDR2 SQIVND (reference sequence). Unmatched junction bases numbered 11, after V lost 5 bases and J lost 4 bases. The CDR3 contains 18 residues. The CDR3 protein is CASSGGLAGGPRVETQYF. The DNA of the CDR3 is TGTGCCAGTAGTGGAGGACTAGCGGGAGGGCCTAGAGTAGAGACCCAGTACTTC.

The chain employs TRBV10-2 and TRBJ2-1; 7 bases agree with TRBD2. V gave up 2 bases and J gave up 3 bases; unmatched junction bases: 4. This CDR3 has 15 residues. Germline V gene data show CDR1 as WSHSY and CDR2 as SAAADI. CDR3 amino acids: CASSENPGGYNEQFF. Written as DNA, the CDR3 is TGCGCCAGCAGTGAGAATCCGGGGGGCTACAATGAGCAGTTCTTC.

Here the CDR3 reads CASTQTGQGAGTEAFF. The DNA of the CDR3 is TGTGCCAGCACCCAAACTGGACAGGGGGCTGGCACTGAAGCTTTCTTT. The chain links TRBV6-6 to TRBJ1-1; TRBD1 aligns across 11 bases. Germline V CDR1 and CDR2: MNHNY, SVGAGI (reference sequence). CDR3 length equals 16 residues. Trimming at V came to 7 bases and at J to 4 bases, leaving 11 bases not matched to a gene.

This clone was observed a handful of times. V is TRBV6-5 and J is TRBJ2-3; possibly TRBD2 for D (5 bases). Deletions cut 6 bases from V and 0 bases from J, with 13 bases between. Germline CDR1 MNHEY, CDR2 SVGAGI. The CDR3 runs 15 residues. The CDR3 protein is CASRETTTSTDTQYF. In DNA form, the CDR3 reads TGTGCCAGCAGGGAGACTACAACTAGCACAGATACGCAGTATTTT.

The V and J genes are TRBV10-3 and TRBJ1-2; D ambiguous. The CDR3 spans 14 residues. Germline CDR1 is ENHRY and CDR2 is SYGVKD. V shed 2 bases and J shed 5 bases, with 12 bases lying between them. The CDR3 here is CAISETSGYYGYTF. The CDR3 DNA reads as TGTGCCATCAGTGAGACGTCAGGCTATTATGGCTACACCTTC.

This clone was recorded only once. The chain uses TRBV7-3 and TRBJ2-2, with 11 bases aligning to TRBD1. The trim removed 8 bases at V and 5 bases at J, leaving 4 bases unmatched. The CDR3 has 14 residues. Germline V lookup: CDR1 SGHTA, CDR2 FQGTGA. The CDR3 coding sequence is TGTGCCAGCCGGGGACAGGGGGAGACCGGGGAGCTGTTTTTT. Translating it yields CASRGQGETGELFF.

The table lists this clone with a few counts. The V and J genes are TRBV7-2 and TRBJ2-1; 10 bases are a match to TRBD2. The CDR3 sequence is 13 residues long. Losses at the gene ends were 3 bases for V and 10 bases for J; bases not matched to a gene: 3. Germline values: CDR1 SGHTA, CDR2 FQGNSA. CDR3 DNA: TGTGCCAGCAGCTTGGGACTAGCGAGGGAGCAGTTCTTC. Residues: CASSLGLAREQFF.

This clone was seen only a few times. The gene calls are TRBV6-5 and TRBJ2-2; no firm D call. The CDR3 contains 13 residues. The germline V gene has CDR1 MNHEY and CDR2 SVGAGI. Between the trimmed V and J ends, which lost 8 bases and 2 bases, there was a span of 9 bases. For the CDR3, the DNA is TGTGCCAGCCTTAAATCCAACACCGGGGAGCTGTTTTTT. Translating it yields CASLKSNTGELFF.

This clone turned up a few times. This rearrangement joins TRBV15 to TRBJ1-3; 7 positions agree with TRBD1. The length of the CDR3 is 16 residues. Germline-derived CDR1 and CDR2 are LNHNV and YYDKDF (reference sequence). After removal of 4 bases from V and 4 bases from J, the junction contained 10 bases not matched to a gene. The CDR3 DNA reads TGTGCCACCAGCAAAGGACACAGGGGATCCGGAAACACCATATATTTT. Amino acids: CATSKGHRGSGNTIYF.

With respect to this clone: In the same sample, other DNA sequences code for this CDR3. The chain employs TRBV5-1 and TRBJ2-7; 9 bases line up with TRBD1. Germline V gene lookup returns CDR1 SGHRS and CDR2 YFSETQ. This CDR3 region has 14 residues. The V segment lost 0 bases and the J segment 4 bases; nucleotides outside the gene matches: 2. The DNA for the CDR3 is TGCGCCAGCAGCTTGGGGACAGGGGCGTACGAGCAGTACTTC. It yields the protein CASSLGTGAYEQYF.

V gene TRBV7-9 combines with J gene TRBJ1-6; 10 positions agree with TRBD1. V lost 5 bases, J lost 3 bases, and 7 bases stayed unmatched. The CDR3 loop spans 17 amino acids. Germline assignment: CDR1 SEHNR and CDR2 FQNEAQ (reference sequence). The CDR3 here is CASSPAGQGIYNSPLHF. The CDR3 DNA reads TGTGCCAGCAGCCCGGCGGGACAGGGGATCTATAATTCACCCCTCCACTTT.

The chain has TRBV5-1 and TRBJ2-1; 7 bases align to TRBD2. This CDR3 comprises 19 residues. The germline V gene has CDR1 SGHRS and CDR2 YFSETQ. J gave up 0 bases and V 0 bases, and 12 bases lay outside the gene matches. The CDR3 DNA is TGCGCCAGCAGCTTGGATGGTATTGTGCGGGGGAGCTCCTACAATGAGCAGTTCTTC. It translates to CASSLDGIVRGSSYNEQFF.

The chain's CDR3 is CASSLGDYQETQYF. The CDR3 DNA reads TGTGCCAGCAGCTTAGGGGACTACCAAGAGACCCAGTACTTC. This chain links TRBV7-9 with TRBJ2-5; TRBD2 is a possible D gene (6 bases). Looked up from germline, CDR1 is SEHNR and CDR2 is FQNEAQ (reference sequence). The CDR3 has 14 amino acids. Trimming took off 1 base at V and 0 bases at J, with 6 bases between the two ends.

A few counts support this clone. The chain uses TRBV5-1 and TRBJ2-2, with 10 positions matching TRBD1. CDR1 is SGHRS and CDR2 is YFSETQ in the germline V gene. The CDR3 has 15 amino acids. The ends lost 6 bases at V and 6 bases at J; junction bases unmatched: 8. CDR3 sequence: CASIPTGGSAGELFF. The CDR3 nucleotides are TGCGCCAGCATCCCGACAGGGGGCTCTGCCGGGGAGCTGTTTTTT.

As regards this clone: A read error may produce the germline difference seen at one junction end. Other DNA sequences within the sample encode an identical CDR3. This chain links TRBV7-9 with TRBJ2-1; D gene unclear. The CDR3 has 15 residues. Germline CDR1 and CDR2: SEHNR and FQNEAQ (reference sequence). This chain's CDR3 is CASSPGRHSYNEQFF. Written as DNA, the CDR3 is TGCGCCAGCAGCCCCGGCAGACACTCCTACAATGAGCAGTTCTTC.

This clone was observed a few times. The chain carries TRBV13 and TRBJ1-5; D is perhaps TRBD1 (5 bases). The CDR3 is 14 residues long. V was cut by 4 bases and J by 7 bases, with 14 bases left in between. Germline V CDR1 and CDR2: PRHDT, FYEKMQ (reference sequence). CDR3 region: CASSSGGEGQPQHF. The CDR3 nucleotides are TGTGCCAGCAGCTCCGGGGGGGAAGGGCAGCCCCAGCATTTT.

This clone has only a few counts. The chain carries TRBV5-4 and TRBJ1-2; 11 positions agree with TRBD1. Germline CDR1 reads SGHNT; CDR2 reads YYREEE (reference sequence). The CDR3 totals 15 residues. Losses at the gene ends were 4 bases for V and 7 bases for J; bases not matched to a gene: 9. DNA for the CDR3: TGTGCCAGCAGCCCATGGACAGGGGGCAATGGTGGCTACACCTTC. Translating it yields CASSPWTGGNGGYTF.

CDR3 nucleotide sequence: TGTGCCAGCAGCCCACGACAACAGCTTAGCTCCTACAATGAGCAGTTCTTC. Translating it yields CASSPRQQLSSYNEQFF. This chain uses TRBV28 with TRBJ2-1; D unresolved. The CDR3 is 17 residues long. The germline V gene encodes CDR1 MDHEN and CDR2 SYDVKM. The V end was cut by 6 bases, the J end by 0 bases, with 18 bases between.

This clone was recorded a few times. The chain recombines TRBV7-9 with TRBJ1-3, with unresolved D. The ends were cut back, 5 bases at V and 0 bases at J, with 8 bases in the middle. The CDR3 runs 14 residues. Germline CDR1 is SEHNR and CDR2 is FQNEAQ (reference sequence). This CDR3 reads CASSGLISGNTIYF. The CDR3 DNA reads TGTGCCAGCAGCGGCCTGATCTCTGGAAACACCATATATTTT.

A few counts support this clone. The chain is built from TRBV19 and TRBJ1-1; perhaps TRBD1 as D (5 bases). Trimming shortened V by 2 bases and J by 8 bases, and 9 bases separated the two germline ends. Germline values: CDR1 LNHDA, CDR2 SQIVND (reference sequence). The CDR3 spans 12 residues. The CDR3 DNA sequence: TGTGCCAGTAGTATATTCGGGGGAGAAGCTTTCTTT. Protein: CASSIFGGEAFF.